These 2 T cell receptor beta chains share one sample of origin, sequenced in a study of cytomegalovirus exposure and HLA in healthy donors (dated by TCRdb to the late 2010s). The receptor library was made with the immunoSEQ multiplex PCR assay. A mixture of 60 forward primers for TCR Vbeta segments and 13 reverse primers for TCR Jbeta segments was used in the multiplex PCR. As stored in TCRdb, this immuneACCESS dataset retains in-frame rearrangements with V and J assigned. A fraction of the clones does not appear; measured against another copy, unresolved V genes explain less than half of the discrepancy, and the remainder lacks a known reason. For this sample there are 140,000 to 150,000 clones; 78% appear just once. The top ten hold around 3% of the sample. Sequenced input: PBMCs. The receptors here all came from a female donor in good health and CMV-seronegative.

The chain links TRBV5-4 to TRBJ2-1; perhaps TRBD2 as D (5 bases). Germline lookup yields CDR1 SGHNT and CDR2 YYREEE (reference sequence). The CDR3 is made up of 13 amino acids. V lost 0 bases to trimming and J lost 13 bases, with 14 bases between them. The CDR3 nucleotides read TGTGCCAGCAGCTTGGGAGGGCCGAGTGTCCAGTTCTTC. This codes for CASSLGGPSVQFF.

This chain uses TRBV7-9 with TRBJ2-5; TRBD2 agrees at 8 bases. The CDR3 extends over 15 amino acids. CDR1 SEHNR and CDR2 FQNEAQ come from the germline V gene (reference sequence). The ends lost 4 bases at V and 2 bases at J; junction bases unmatched: 6. CDR3: CASSSGLASQETQYF. The DNA for the CDR3 is TGTGCCAGCAGCTCTGGACTAGCATCACAAGAGACCCAGTACTTC.